The subject of this entry is one TCR beta chain. The antigen it recognizes is unknown. No base quality values were provided; no much bigger clone lies one nucleotide off. The entry originates in a study of cytomegalovirus exposure and HLA in healthy donors (dated by TCRdb to between 2016 and 2019). Looking at the study overall: According to a later analysis, one platform produced both the 100 to 150 validation repertoires and the roughly 660 repertoires of the first cohort. The aim of the study was to test whether cataloging public T cell receptors could identify signatures of past pathogen exposure. In addition to the first cohort of around 670 subjects, a separate validation cohort of over 90 different subjects was used. High-throughput TCR immunosequencing, statistical association of individual TCRs with disease status, and machine learning were combined to predict cytomegalovirus infection status.

The donors belonged to the validation cohort of over a hundred subjects, which was separate from the approximately 700-subject first cohort. Preparation of the library involved the immunoSEQ multiplex PCR assay. The original methods were these. A statistical classification framework was developed to diagnose cytomegalovirus status using the catalog of TCR beta chain sequences. TCRdb took over this immuneACCESS table, retaining in-frame rearrangements with V and J assigned. Such tables are incomplete; in checked studies, under half of the missing clones stem from an unresolved V gene, and the remainder is unexplained. V and J calls and clone size are copied from that table; D and trimming were computed from the DNA. The sample has 55,000 to 80,000 clones on record, approximately 94% of them singletons. About 1.4% of the sample goes to the ten largest clones. Study-wide findings and limitations: In a later analysis, TCRs clustered in the first cohort were found to also tend to co-occur in the roughly 120 validation repertoires, with approximately 94% of cluster scores above 0. In vitro tests confirmed that three of the cytomegalovirus-associated TCR beta chains recognize cytomegalovirus antigens. A later analysis had no HLA typing for the validation cohort, so co-occurrence there was scored across all 130 or so repertoires. Across donors, most TCR sequences were observed very rarely, whereas some public TCRs were present in many individuals. The classifier was reported to diagnose cytomegalovirus status with high specificity and sensitivity in both the original cohort and the validation cohort. The study listed around 160 TCR beta chains as associated with cytomegalovirus. The authors suggested that the approach could potentially be extended to other disease states and immunological phenotypes.

Trimming removed 4 bases from V and 10 bases from J; the gene matches leave 6 bases unexplained. Spanning cysteine to phenylalanine, the CDR3 consists of 14 amino acids. The entry retains the CDR3 DNA only, 42 bases that are in frame from base 1. Looking up the germline V gene yields CDR1 SGHRS and CDR2 YFSETQ. The clonotype was recovered from a man between 18 and 35 years old in good health and CMV-seropositive. The V gene is TRBV5-1 and the J gene is TRBJ1-6, and TRBD1 matches 9 of the central bases. Material for sequencing was PBMCs. For the CDR3, the sequence is CASSPGQGESPLHF. The DNA sequence is TGCGCCAGCAGCCCGGGACAGGGAGAGTCACCCCTCCACTTT.